The clone carrying this T cell receptor (beta chain) was seen more than once but under ten times. Its antigen is not known. TCRdb ran MiXCR on the 5' RACE reads and lists one entry per CDR3 protein. The sample carries fewer than 500,000 distinct CDR3 sequences, 15% to 20% recorded once. The data belong to a study of T cells after yellow fever vaccination. General study points: Only a minor proportion of clonotypes was detected across both CD4 and CD8 compartments. Though it reached lower strength, the secondary response hit its peak faster, day 5 versus 15. Most clones from primary vaccination resurfaced after the booster (approximately 96% CD4, 88% CD8).

CDR3 size: 13 residues. This receptor was taken from a young man who received the YFV17D yellow fever vaccine. Sample: PBMCs, taken before the yellow fever booster vaccination. This rearrangement joins TRBV12-3 or TRBV12-4 to TRBJ2-1, with D possibly being TRBD1 or TRBD2 (7 bases each). The CDR3 DNA follows: TGTCGAGGGAGGGGGCAACCAAAGGGTGAGCAGTTCTTC. Protein: CRGRGQPKGEQFF.